What follows are 10 T cell receptor beta chains derived from one specimen sequenced in a study of shared clonotypes between healthy human individuals. The protocol was immunoSEQ multiplex PCR, while the TCRdb copy is restricted to in-frame clones and leaves out a portion. Here the sample spans 2 million to 3 million clones, approximately 94% being singletons. The sequenced material came from naive CD4+ T cells from PBMCs. As for subset: CD45RA+ positively selected. The source of these receptors is a man younger than 35 in good health. Some clones in this sample may be carry-over from other donors' samples.

V gene TRBV2 combines with J gene TRBJ2-5; D ambiguous. The CDR3 consists of 16 residues. CDR1 is SNHLY, CDR2 FYNNEI, per germline. V lost 4 bases, J lost 1 base, and 16 bases lay in between. The CDR3: CASSARRSDGQETQYF. CDR3 sequence (DNA): TGTGCCAGCAGTGCCCGCCGATCTGACGGCCAAGAGACCCAGTACTTC.

The chain is built from TRBV18 and TRBJ1-3; TRBD1 might be the D (6 bases). CDR1 and CDR2 from the germline V gene are KGHSH and LQKENI. With 6 bases removed from V and 0 bases from J, the gap between germline ends came to 15 bases. The CDR3 has 16 residues. CDR3 sequence (DNA): TGTGCCAGCTCCTCGGAGGCAGGGGACTCTGGAAACACCATATATTTT. Residues: CASSSEAGDSGNTIYF.

This chain links TRBV6-6 with TRBJ2-5; perhaps TRBD2 as D (5 bases). Germline CDR1 is MNHNY and CDR2 is SVGAGI (reference sequence). Trimming left V 3 bases short and J 2 bases short, with 16 bases between. CDR3 size: 16 residues. The CDR3 coding sequence is TGTGCCAGCAGTTATACCCCCTGGGAGAGGCAAGAGACCCAGTACTTC. This codes for CASSYTPWERQETQYF.

The count of this clone is one. The chain recombines TRBV4-2 with TRBJ2-2; 14 nucleotides line up with TRBD2. The CDR3 is 17 amino acids. Germline V gene sequence: CDR1 LGHNA, CDR2 YNFKEQ. After removal of 4 bases from V and 10 bases from J, the junction contained 11 bases not matched to a gene. This chain's CDR3 is CASSPRTSGRIVEELFF. The CDR3 DNA sequence: TGTGCCAGCAGCCCGCGGACTAGCGGGAGGATAGTCGAGGAGCTGTTTTTT.

As concerns this clone: One junction end disagrees with the germline gene, perhaps due to a read error. This chain links TRBV18 with TRBJ1-3; unclear D gene. The CDR3 loop spans 15 amino acids. The germline gives CDR1 KGHSH, CDR2 LQKENI. CDR3 bases: TGTGCCAGCTCCCCACGAGAAATCTCTGGAAACACCATATATTTT. Its protein is CASSPREISGNTIYF.

The gene calls are TRBV27 and TRBJ2-7; 7 bases are shared with TRBD1. Trimming cost V 5 bases and J 7 bases; bases outside gene matches: 8. The CDR3 totals 13 residues. The germline V gene has CDR1 MNHEY and CDR2 SMNVEV (reference sequence). In DNA, the CDR3 is TGTGCCAGCAGTAACACAGGGGAGCGGGAGCAGTACTTC. Protein: CASSNTGEREQYF.

A word on this clone: This sample includes further DNA sequences coding for the same CDR3. The chain combines TRBV9 with TRBJ2-7; 10 bases align to TRBD1. Germline lookup yields CDR1 SGDLS and CDR2 YYNGEE. J was trimmed by 3 bases and V by 3 bases; bases with no gene match: 3. There are 14 residues in the CDR3. The CDR3 here is CASSAGQGNYEQYF. CDR3 in DNA: TGTGCCAGCAGCGCGGGACAGGGGAACTACGAGCAGTACTTC. The full variable domain, with the rest looked up from reference TRBV9 and TRBJ2-7, is DSGVTQTPKHLITATGQRVTLRCSPRSGDLSVYWYQQSLDQGLQFLIQYYNGEERAKGNILERFSAQQFPDLHSELNLSSLELGDSALYFCASSAGQGNYEQYFGPGTRLTVT.

Concerning this clone itself: This is likely a read error, given that the CDR3 carries no conserved phenylalanine or tryptophan at its end. No DNA is shown, since the ends of the CDR3 on it are uncertain; the CDR3 is the one TCRdb lists. The chain combines TRBV5-1 with TRBJ2-7; the D call TRBD1 from the table was never checked on the DNA. From germline, CDR1 is SGHRS and CDR2 YFSETQ. Counting both end residues, the CDR3 totals 9 amino acids. The CDR3 sequence is CASSPADRH.

The CDR3 sequence: CAIGERWAYDNEQFF. Written as DNA, the CDR3 is TGTGCCATCGGGGAAAGGTGGGCCTACGACAATGAGCAGTTCTTC. The V call is TRBV10-3, the J call TRBJ2-1; D unresolved. The V and J ends lost 8 bases and 5 bases respectively, with 19 bases between them. The CDR3 spans 15 residues. Germline V gives CDR1 ENHRY, CDR2 SYGVKD.

The V call is TRBV18, the J call TRBJ2-2; D is uncertain. V was shortened by 2 bases and J by 7 bases, with 20 bases between the two germline ends. CDR1 is KGHSH and CDR2 is LQKENI in the germline V gene. The CDR3 consists of 17 residues. CDR3 sequence reads: CASSPRSPLLTFGELFF. CDR3 DNA: TGTGCCAGCTCACCAAGGTCTCCCCTTCTTACGTTCGGGGAGCTGTTTTTT.